The 11 T cell receptor beta chains presented below share a single source sample, sequenced in a study of shared clonotypes between healthy human individuals. The naive CD8 population came from CD45RO-negative cells selected for CCR7, without terminally differentiated effector memory CD45RA+ cells. Assay used: immunoSEQ multiplex PCR; TCRdb lists only in-frame clones, some missing. This table holds some 2,100,000 clones, more than 85% found once. The sample comprised naive CD8+ T cells from PBMCs. The receptors stem from a man between 18 and 35 years old in good health. Some clones in this sample may be carry-over from other donors' samples.

The genes are TRBV6-1 and TRBJ1-1; no clear D gene. Trimming took off 7 bases at V and 1 base at J, with 16 bases between the two ends. This CDR3 is built from 15 residues. Germline CDR1 reads MNHNS; CDR2 reads SASEGT. CDR3 DNA: TGTGCCAGCATGATGGCAAGGGTTTGGAACACTGAAGCTTTCTTT. It translates to CASMMARVWNTEAFF.

This chain links TRBV7-3 with TRBJ2-7; TRBD2 matches at 12 bases. V was pared by 4 bases and J by 0 bases, with 13 bases of the junction left unmatched. This CDR3 spans 19 amino acids. Per the germline V gene, CDR1 is SGHTA and CDR2 is FQGTGA. The CDR3 DNA reads as TGTGCCAGCAGCTCCTACGGCGGACTAGCGGGAAGCAACTCCTACGAGCAGTACTTC. Its translation: CASSSYGGLAGSNSYEQYF.

V and J are TRBV28 and TRBJ1-1; 8 bases line up with TRBD1. Trimming took 2 bases from V and 5 from J; bases not matched to a gene: 10. Germline CDR1 and CDR2: MDHEN and SYDVKM. The CDR3 covers 16 residues. For the CDR3, the DNA is TGTGCCAGCAGTTTACGTAGGGGCAGGGGGCGGACTGAAGCTTTCTTT. Residues: CASSLRRGRGRTEAFF.

V usage is TRBV9 and J usage is TRBJ2-7; 9 nucleotides agree with TRBD1. Germline trimming cut 0 bases from V and 5 bases from J; bases unmatched to any gene: 9. Germline V lookup: CDR1 SGDLS, CDR2 YYNGEE. The CDR3 length is 16 residues. Here the CDR3 DNA reads TGTGCCAGCAGCGTAGCGGGACCACAGGGGGCTCACGAGCAGTACTTC. Protein: CASSVAGPQGAHEQYF.

The rearrangement joins TRBV5-1 to TRBJ1-4; D gene ambiguous. The germline CDR1 and CDR2 sequences are SGHRS and YFSETQ. This CDR3 has 15 residues. Trimming removed 1 base at V and 0 bases at J, with 7 bases between. The DNA of the CDR3 is TGCGCCAGCAGCTTGTTTGGGGCAACTAATGAAAAACTGTTTTTT. Amino acids: CASSLFGATNEKLFF. Supplemented by reference TRBV5-1 and TRBJ1-4, the full variable domain reads KAGVTQTPRYLIKTRGQQVTLSCSPISGHRSVSWYQQTPGQGLQFLFEYFSETQRNKGNFPGRFSGRQFSNSRSEMNVSTLELGDSALYLCASSLFGATNEKLFFGSGTQLSVL.

V usage is TRBV19 and J usage is TRBJ1-2; possibly TRBD1 for D (6 bases). Trimming took 9 bases from V and 8 from J, leaving 22 bases between them. Germline V gene lookup returns CDR1 LNHDA and CDR2 SQIVND (reference sequence). The length of the CDR3 is 14 residues. The CDR3 reads CASQNREKSEGYTF. CDR3 DNA: TGTGCCAGCCAAAACAGGGAAAAGTCGGAAGGCTACACCTTC.

Written as DNA, the CDR3 is TGTGCCAGCAGCTTGGCCGTGAGCAGGGTGAACACCGGGGAGCTGTTTTTT. It specifies CASSLAVSRVNTGELFF. This sequence joins TRBV5-4 and TRBJ2-2, with D tentatively TRBD1 (5 bases). CDR1 and CDR2 (germline): SGHNT, YYREEE (reference sequence). The V end was cut by 0 bases, the J end by 1 base, with 13 bases between. This CDR3 contains 17 residues.

The rearrangement links TRBV28 to TRBJ2-3; TRBD2 aligns across 7 bases. The CDR3 has 14 residues. Germline lookup yields CDR1 MDHEN and CDR2 SYDVKM. V gave up 2 bases and J gave up 5 bases; unmatched junction bases: 4. The CDR3 protein is CASSLTPSGDTQYF. CDR3 sequence (DNA): TGTGCCAGCAGTTTAACGCCTAGCGGAGATACGCAGTATTTT. The full variable domain, with the rest looked up from reference TRBV28 and TRBJ2-3, is DVKVTQSSRYLVKRTGEKVFLECVQDMDHENMFWYRQDPGLGLRLIYFSYDVKMKEKGDIPEGYSVSREKKERFSLILESASTNQTSMYLCASSLTPSGDTQYFGPGTRLTVL.

As to this clone: Within the sample, other DNA sequences also encode this same CDR3. The chain uses TRBV9 and TRBJ2-3, with D maybe TRBD2 (6 bases). The V gene's germline CDR1 is SGDLS and CDR2 YYNGEE. V was cut by 3 bases and J by 6 bases, with 11 bases left in between. CDR3 length: 13 amino acids. The CDR3 sequence: CASSAGAADTQYF. The CDR3 nucleotides read TGTGCCAGCAGCGCGGGAGCCGCCGATACGCAGTATTTT.

The gene calls are TRBV28 and TRBJ2-1, with D perhaps matching TRBD2 (6 bases). The CDR3 sequence is 15 residues long. V gave up 6 bases and J gave up 4 bases, with 16 bases separating them. Germline V gene sequence: CDR1 MDHEN, CDR2 SYDVKM. CDR3 protein: CASRRGTRGYNEQFF. The CDR3 nucleotides are TGTGCCAGCAGACGAGGGACTCGGGGGTACAATGAGCAGTTCTTC.

V usage is TRBV5-1 and J usage is TRBJ2-1; 12 nucleotides line up with TRBD2. In germline, CDR1 is SGHRS, CDR2 YFSETQ. V lost 4 bases and J lost 2; bases outside the gene matches: 10. The CDR3 runs 18 residues. As DNA, the CDR3 is TGCGCCAGCAGCCAGATCCTAGCGGGAGGGAACCCCTACAATGAGCAGTTCTTC. Translating gives CASSQILAGGNPYNEQFF.